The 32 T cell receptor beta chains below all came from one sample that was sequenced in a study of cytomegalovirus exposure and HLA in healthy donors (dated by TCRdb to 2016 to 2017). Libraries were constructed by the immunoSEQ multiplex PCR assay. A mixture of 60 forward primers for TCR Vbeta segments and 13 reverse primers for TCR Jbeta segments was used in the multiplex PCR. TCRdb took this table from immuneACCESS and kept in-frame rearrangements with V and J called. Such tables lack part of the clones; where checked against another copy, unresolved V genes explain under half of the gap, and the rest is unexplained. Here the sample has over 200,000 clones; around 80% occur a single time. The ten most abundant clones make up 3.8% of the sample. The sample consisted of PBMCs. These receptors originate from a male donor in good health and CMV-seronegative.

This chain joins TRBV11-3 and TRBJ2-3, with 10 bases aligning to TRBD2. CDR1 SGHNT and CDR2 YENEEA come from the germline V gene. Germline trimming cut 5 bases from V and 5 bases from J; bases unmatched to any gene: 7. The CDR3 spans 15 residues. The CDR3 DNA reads TGTGCCAGCAGCCCGGGACTAGCGAAGCAAGATACGCAGTATTTT. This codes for CASSPGLAKQDTQYF.

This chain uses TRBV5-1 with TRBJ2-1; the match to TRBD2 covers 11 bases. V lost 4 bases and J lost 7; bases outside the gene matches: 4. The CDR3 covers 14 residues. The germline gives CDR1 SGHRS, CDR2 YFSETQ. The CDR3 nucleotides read TGCGCCAGCAGCCGGACTAGCGGGCGGAATGAGCAGTTCTTC. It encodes CASSRTSGRNEQFF.

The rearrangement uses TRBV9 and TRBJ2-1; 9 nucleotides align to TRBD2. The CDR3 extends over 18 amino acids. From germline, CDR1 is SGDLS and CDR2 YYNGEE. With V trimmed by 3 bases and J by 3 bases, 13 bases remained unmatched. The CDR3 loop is CASSARARLAEFYNEQFF. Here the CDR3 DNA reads TGTGCCAGCAGCGCGAGAGCTCGACTAGCGGAGTTCTACAATGAGCAGTTCTTC.

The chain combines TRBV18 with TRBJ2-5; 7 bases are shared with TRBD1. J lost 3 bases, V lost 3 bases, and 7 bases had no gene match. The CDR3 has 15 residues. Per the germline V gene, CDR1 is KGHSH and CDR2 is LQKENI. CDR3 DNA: TGTGCCAGCTCACCTACCGGGGACAGTAAAGAGACCCAGTACTTC. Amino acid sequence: CASSPTGDSKETQYF. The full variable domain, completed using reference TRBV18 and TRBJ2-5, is NAGVMQNPRHLVRRRGQEARLRCSPMKGHSHVYWYRQLPEEGLKFMVYLQKENIIDESGMPKERFSAEFPKEGPSILRIQQVVRGDSAAYFCASSPTGDSKETQYFGPGTRLLVL.

The CDR3 bases are TGTGCCAGCAGCTTTGTTGGCAGGGGATACGTTGAAGCTTTCTTT. It encodes CASSFVGRGYVEAFF. The rearrangement uses TRBV4-2 and TRBJ1-1, with D perhaps TRBD1 (6 bases). V gave up 5 bases and J gave up 7 bases, with 20 bases separating them. There are 15 residues in the CDR3. CDR1 is LGHNA, CDR2 YNFKEQ, per germline.

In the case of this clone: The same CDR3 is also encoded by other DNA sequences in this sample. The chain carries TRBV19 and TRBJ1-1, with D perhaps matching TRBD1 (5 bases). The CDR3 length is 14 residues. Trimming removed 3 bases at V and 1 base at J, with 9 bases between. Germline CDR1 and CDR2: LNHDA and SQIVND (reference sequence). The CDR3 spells CASSMGGTNTEAFF. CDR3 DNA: TGTGCCAGTAGTATGGGCGGGACGAACACTGAAGCTTTCTTT.

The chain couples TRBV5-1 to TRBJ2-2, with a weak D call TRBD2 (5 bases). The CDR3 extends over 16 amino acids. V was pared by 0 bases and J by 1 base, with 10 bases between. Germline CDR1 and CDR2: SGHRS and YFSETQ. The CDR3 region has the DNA TGCGCCAGCAGCTTGGTGCCGGGGATGAACACCGGGGAGCTGTTTTTT. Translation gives CASSLVPGMNTGELFF.

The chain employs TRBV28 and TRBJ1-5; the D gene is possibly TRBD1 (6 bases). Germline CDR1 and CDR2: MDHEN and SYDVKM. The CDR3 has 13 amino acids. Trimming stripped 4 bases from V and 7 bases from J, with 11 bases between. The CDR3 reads CASSSRGWQPQHF. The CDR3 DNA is TGTGCCAGCAGTTCCAGGGGATGGCAGCCCCAGCATTTT.

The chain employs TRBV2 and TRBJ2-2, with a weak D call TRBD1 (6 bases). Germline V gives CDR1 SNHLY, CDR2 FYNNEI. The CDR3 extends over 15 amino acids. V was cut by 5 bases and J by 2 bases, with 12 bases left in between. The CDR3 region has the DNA TGTGCCAGCAGTCCCCAGGGACAAAACACCGGGGAGCTGTTTTTT. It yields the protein CASSPQGQNTGELFF.

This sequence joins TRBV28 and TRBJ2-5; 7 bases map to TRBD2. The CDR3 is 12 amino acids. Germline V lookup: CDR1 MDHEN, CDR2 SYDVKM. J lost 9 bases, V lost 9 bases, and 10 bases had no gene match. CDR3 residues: CASMGGWEAQYF. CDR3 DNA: TGTGCCAGTATGGGGGGGTGGGAGGCCCAGTACTTC.

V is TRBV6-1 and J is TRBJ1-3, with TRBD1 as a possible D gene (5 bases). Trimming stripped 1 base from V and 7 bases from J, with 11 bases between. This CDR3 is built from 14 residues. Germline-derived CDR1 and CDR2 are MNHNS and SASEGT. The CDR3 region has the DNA TGTGCCAGCAGTGAAGGACAGAGCCCGAACACCATATATTTT. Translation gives CASSEGQSPNTIYF.

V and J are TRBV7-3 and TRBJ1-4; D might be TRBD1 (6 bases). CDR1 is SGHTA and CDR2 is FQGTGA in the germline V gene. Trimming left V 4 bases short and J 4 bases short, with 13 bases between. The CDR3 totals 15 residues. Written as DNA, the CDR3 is TGTGCCAGCAGCTCGCGGACAGCTAGTAATGAAAAACTGTTTTTT. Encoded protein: CASSSRTASNEKLFF.

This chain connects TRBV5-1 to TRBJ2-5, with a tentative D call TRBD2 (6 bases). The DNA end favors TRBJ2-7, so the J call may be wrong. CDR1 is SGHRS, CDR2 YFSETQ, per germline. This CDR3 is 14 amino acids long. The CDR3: CASSLAQGGYEQYF. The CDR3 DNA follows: TGCGCCAGCAGCTTGGCCCAGGGAGGCTACGAGCAGTACTTC.

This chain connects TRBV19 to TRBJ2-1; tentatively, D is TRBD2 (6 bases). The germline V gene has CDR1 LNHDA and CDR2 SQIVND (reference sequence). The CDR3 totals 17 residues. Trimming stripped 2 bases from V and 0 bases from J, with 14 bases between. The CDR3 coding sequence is TGTGCCAGTAGTATATTTCTCCGGGGGAGCTCCTACAATGAGCAGTTCTTC. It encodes CASSIFLRGSSYNEQFF.

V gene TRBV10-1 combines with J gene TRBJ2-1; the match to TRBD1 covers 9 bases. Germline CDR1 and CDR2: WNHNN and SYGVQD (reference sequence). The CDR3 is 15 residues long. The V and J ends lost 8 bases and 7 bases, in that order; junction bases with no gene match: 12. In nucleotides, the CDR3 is TGCGCCAGCTGGATACGGGACAGGGTGACGAATGAGCAGTTCTTC. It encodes CASWIRDRVTNEQFF.

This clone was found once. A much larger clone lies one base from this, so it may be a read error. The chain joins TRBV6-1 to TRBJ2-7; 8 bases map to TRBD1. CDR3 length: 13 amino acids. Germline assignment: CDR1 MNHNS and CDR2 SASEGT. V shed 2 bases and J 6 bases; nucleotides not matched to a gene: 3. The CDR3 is CASSEQGAGEQYF. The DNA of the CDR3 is TGTGCCAGCAGTGAACAGGGGGCGGGCGAGCAGTACTTC.

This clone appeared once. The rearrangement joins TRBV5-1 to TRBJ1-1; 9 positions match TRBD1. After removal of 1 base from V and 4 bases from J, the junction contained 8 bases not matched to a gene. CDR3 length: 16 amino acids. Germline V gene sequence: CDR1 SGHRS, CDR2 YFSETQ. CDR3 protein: CASSLLTGQGSTEAFF. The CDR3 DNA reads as TGCGCCAGCAGCTTGCTAACGGGACAGGGCTCCACTGAAGCTTTCTTT. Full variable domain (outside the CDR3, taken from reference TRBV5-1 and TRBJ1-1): KAGVTQTPRYLIKTRGQQVTLSCSPISGHRSVSWYQQTPGQGLQFLFEYFSETQRNKGNFPGRFSGRQFSNSRSEMNVSTLELGDSALYLCASSLLTGQGSTEAFFGQGTRLTVV.

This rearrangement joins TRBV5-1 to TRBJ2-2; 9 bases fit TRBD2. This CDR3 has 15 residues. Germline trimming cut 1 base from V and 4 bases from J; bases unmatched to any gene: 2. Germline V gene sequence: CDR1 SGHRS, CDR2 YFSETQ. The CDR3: CASSLTTSGTGELFF. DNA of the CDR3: TGCGCCAGCAGCTTGACGACTAGCGGCACCGGGGAGCTGTTTTTT.

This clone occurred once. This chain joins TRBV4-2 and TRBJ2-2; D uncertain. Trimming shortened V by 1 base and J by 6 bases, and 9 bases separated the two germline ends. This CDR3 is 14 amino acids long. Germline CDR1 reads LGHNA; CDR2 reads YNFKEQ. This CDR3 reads CASSQGLNPGELFF. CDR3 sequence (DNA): TGTGCCAGCAGCCAAGGGCTGAATCCCGGGGAGCTGTTTTTT.

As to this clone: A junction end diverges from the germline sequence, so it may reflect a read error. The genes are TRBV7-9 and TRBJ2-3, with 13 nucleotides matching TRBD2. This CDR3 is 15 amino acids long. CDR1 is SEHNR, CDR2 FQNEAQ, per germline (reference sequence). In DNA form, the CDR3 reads TGTTCCAGCAGCTTTGGACTAGCGGGAGTAGATACGCAGTATTTT. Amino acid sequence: CSSSFGLAGVDTQYF. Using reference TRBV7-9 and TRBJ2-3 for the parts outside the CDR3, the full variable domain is DTGVSQNPRHKITKRGQNVTFRCDPISEHNRLYWYRQTLGQGPEFLTYFQNEAQLEKSRLLSDRFSAERPKGSFSTLEIQRTEQGDSAMYLCSSSFGLAGVDTQYFGPGTRLTVL.

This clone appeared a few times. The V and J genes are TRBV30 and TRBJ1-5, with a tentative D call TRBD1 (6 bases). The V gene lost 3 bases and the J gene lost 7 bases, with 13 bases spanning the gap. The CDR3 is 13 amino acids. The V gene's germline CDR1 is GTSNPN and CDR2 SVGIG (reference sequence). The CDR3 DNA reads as TGTGCCTGGAGCACAGGGCAGGGACAGCCCCAGCATTTT. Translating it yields CAWSTGQGQPQHF. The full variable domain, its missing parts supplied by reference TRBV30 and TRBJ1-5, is SQTIHQWPATLVQPVGSPLSLECTVEGTSNPNLYWYRQAAGRGLQLLFYSVGIGQISSEVPQNLSASRPQDRQFILSSKKLLLSDSGFYLCAWSTGQGQPQHFGDGTRLSIL.

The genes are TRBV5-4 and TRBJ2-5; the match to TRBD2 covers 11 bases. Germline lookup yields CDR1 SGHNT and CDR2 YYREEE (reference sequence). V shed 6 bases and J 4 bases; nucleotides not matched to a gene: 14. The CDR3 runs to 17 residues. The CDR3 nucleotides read TGTGCCAGCATGTTCGGTGATAGCGGGAGGGCCGGAGAGACCCAGTACTTC. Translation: CASMFGDSGRAGETQYF.

CDR3 bases: TGTGCCAGCAGAGTCATAAAAAGGGGCGTCACGGGGACCCAGTACTTC. Amino acid sequence: CASRVIKRGVTGTQYF. This chain connects TRBV28 to TRBJ2-5; a weak D match, TRBD1 (5 bases). There are 16 residues in the CDR3. Germline assignment: CDR1 MDHEN and CDR2 SYDVKM. Trimming took 6 bases from V and 7 from J, leaving 24 bases between them.

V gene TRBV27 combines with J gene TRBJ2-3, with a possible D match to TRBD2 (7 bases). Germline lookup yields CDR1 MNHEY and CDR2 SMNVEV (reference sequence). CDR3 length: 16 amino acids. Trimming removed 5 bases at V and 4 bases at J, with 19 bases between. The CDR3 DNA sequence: TGTGCCAGCAGTCCCTGGGGGGGCGGGAGTGCAGATACGCAGTATTTT. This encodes CASSPWGGGSADTQYF.

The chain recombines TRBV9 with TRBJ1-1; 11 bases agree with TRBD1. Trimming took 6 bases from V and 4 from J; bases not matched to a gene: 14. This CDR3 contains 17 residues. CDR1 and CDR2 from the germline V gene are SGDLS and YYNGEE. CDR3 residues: CASTHFTGTGGGTEAFF. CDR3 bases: TGTGCCAGCACCCACTTCACCGGGACAGGGGGGGGCACTGAAGCTTTCTTT.

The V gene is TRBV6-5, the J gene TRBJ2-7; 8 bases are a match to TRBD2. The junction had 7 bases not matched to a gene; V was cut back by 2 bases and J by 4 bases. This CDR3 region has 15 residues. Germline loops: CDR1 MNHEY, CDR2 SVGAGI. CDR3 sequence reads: CASSYAREELYEQYF. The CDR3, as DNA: TGTGCCAGCAGTTACGCGCGGGAGGAGCTATACGAGCAGTACTTC.

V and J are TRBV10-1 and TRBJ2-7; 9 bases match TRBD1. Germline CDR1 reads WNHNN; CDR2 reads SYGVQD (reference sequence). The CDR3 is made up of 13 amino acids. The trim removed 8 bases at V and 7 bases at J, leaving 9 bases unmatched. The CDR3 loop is CASQPGQGGEQYF. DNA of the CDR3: TGCGCCAGCCAGCCGGGACAGGGAGGTGAGCAGTACTTC.

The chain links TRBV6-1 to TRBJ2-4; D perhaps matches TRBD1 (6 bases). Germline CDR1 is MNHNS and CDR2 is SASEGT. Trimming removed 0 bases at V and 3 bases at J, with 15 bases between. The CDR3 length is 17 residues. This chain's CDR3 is CASSEATGWDVKNIQYF. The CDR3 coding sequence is TGTGCCAGCAGTGAAGCCACAGGGTGGGATGTCAAAAACATTCAGTACTTC.

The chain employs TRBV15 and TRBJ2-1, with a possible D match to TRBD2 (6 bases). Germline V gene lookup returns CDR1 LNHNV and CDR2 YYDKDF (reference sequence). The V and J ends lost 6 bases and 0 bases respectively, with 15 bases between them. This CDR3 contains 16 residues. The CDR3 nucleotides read TGTGCCACCAGTGAACCGGGACTGAGCTCCTACAATGAGCAGTTCTTC. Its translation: CATSEPGLSSYNEQFF.

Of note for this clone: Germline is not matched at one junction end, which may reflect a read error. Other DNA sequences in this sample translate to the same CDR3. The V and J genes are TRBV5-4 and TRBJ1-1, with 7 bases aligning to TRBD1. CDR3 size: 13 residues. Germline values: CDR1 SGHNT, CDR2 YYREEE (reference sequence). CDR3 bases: TGTGCCAGCAGATTACAGGGGAACACTGAAGCGTTCTTT. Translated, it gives CASRLQGNTEAFF.

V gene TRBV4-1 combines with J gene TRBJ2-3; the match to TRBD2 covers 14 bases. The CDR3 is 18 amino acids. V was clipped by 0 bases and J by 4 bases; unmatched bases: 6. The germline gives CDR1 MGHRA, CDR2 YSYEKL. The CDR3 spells CASSQEKGLAGDPDTQYF. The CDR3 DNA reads TGCGCCAGCAGCCAAGAGAAGGGACTAGCGGGAGACCCAGATACGCAGTATTTT.

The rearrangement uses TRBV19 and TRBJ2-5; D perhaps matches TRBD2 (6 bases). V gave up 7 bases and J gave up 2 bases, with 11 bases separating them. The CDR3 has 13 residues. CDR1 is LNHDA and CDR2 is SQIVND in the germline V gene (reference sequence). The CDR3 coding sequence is TGTGCCAGTATGGGACTCACTCAAGAGACCCAGTACTTC. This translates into CASMGLTQETQYF.